These 32 T cell receptor beta chains share one sample of origin, sequenced in a study of cytomegalovirus exposure and HLA in healthy donors. PCR amplification relied on 60 Vbeta primers (plus 13 Jbeta primers). Method: immunoSEQ multiplex PCR; TCRdb's copy keeps in-frame clones and lacks some. The repertoire has over 200,000 clones, about 83% of them found once; the top ten carry 1% to 1.5%. Sequencing was performed on PBMCs. Receptor source: a human donor in good health.

The chain combines TRBV2 with TRBJ2-1, with 9 bases aligning to TRBD2. The trim removed 7 bases at V and 6 bases at J, leaving 7 bases unmatched. From germline, CDR1 is SNHLY and CDR2 FYNNEI. The CDR3 length is 14 residues. CDR3 amino acids: CASNWREGRNEQFF. The CDR3, as DNA: TGTGCCAGCAACTGGCGGGAGGGCCGCAATGAGCAGTTCTTC.

This rearrangement joins TRBV29-1 to TRBJ2-7; D may be TRBD1 (5 bases). Per germline, CDR1 SQVTM and CDR2 ANQGSEA. The V end lost 4 bases, the J end lost 2 bases, and 12 bases lay between the germline ends. This CDR3 contains 13 residues. The CDR3 region has the DNA TGCAGCGTTGTGACAGTTCACACCTACGAGCAGTACTTC. Encoded protein: CSVVTVHTYEQYF.

This clone was observed a single time. CDR3 DNA: TGCGCCAGCAGCCGGACAGCCCTACCCGAGAAGACCGGGGAGCTGTTTTTT. Translation gives CASSRTALPEKTGELFF. V gene TRBV5-1 combines with J gene TRBJ2-2; a weak D match, TRBD1 (6 bases). Germline-derived CDR1 and CDR2 are SGHRS and YFSETQ. V gave up 4 bases and J gave up 5 bases, with 21 bases separating them. The CDR3 has 17 residues.

The gene calls are TRBV7-8 and TRBJ1-1; D remains ambiguous. V dropped 3 bases and J dropped 5 bases, with 13 bases sitting between them. CDR1 is SGHVS, CDR2 FQNEAQ, per germline. This CDR3 has 14 amino acids. The CDR3: CASSFLQQRTEAFF. The CDR3 bases are TGTGCCAGCAGCTTTCTTCAGCAGCGGACTGAAGCTTTCTTT.

The table lists this clone with a few counts. The chain employs TRBV7-2 and TRBJ1-1; D gene uncertain. With 6 bases removed from V and 11 bases from J, the gap between germline ends came to 13 bases. CDR1 and CDR2 from the germline V gene are SGHTA and FQGNSA. The CDR3 runs to 11 residues. The CDR3 is CASSRGLNAFF. Written as DNA, the CDR3 is TGTGCCAGCAGTAGAGGTTTGAATGCTTTCTTT.

The rearrangement links TRBV19 to TRBJ2-1; D is perhaps TRBD2 (5 bases). This CDR3 contains 14 residues. Germline lookup yields CDR1 LNHDA and CDR2 SQIVND (reference sequence). The V end lost 10 bases, the J end lost 4 bases, and 17 bases lay between the germline ends. CDR3 residues: CATSREFAYNEQFF. DNA of the CDR3: TGTGCCACTTCTAGGGAGTTTGCGTACAATGAGCAGTTCTTC.

A remark on this clone: The sample holds other DNA sequences that translate to the same CDR3. This chain links TRBV19 with TRBJ2-1; D remains unclear. The germline V and J ends were trimmed by 6 bases and 0 bases, with 6 bases remaining between them. The CDR3 loop spans 13 amino acids. The germline CDR1 and CDR2 sequences are LNHDA and SQIVND (reference sequence). The CDR3: CASSGSSYNEQFF. The CDR3 DNA is TGTGCCAGTAGCGGTAGCTCCTACAATGAGCAGTTCTTC. The full variable domain, its missing parts supplied by reference TRBV19 and TRBJ2-1, is DGGITQSPKYLFRKEGQNVTLSCEQNLNHDAMYWYRQDPGQGLRLIYYSQIVNDFQKGDIAEGYSVSREKKESFPLTVTSAQKNPTAFYLCASSGSSYNEQFFGPGTRLTVL.

The CDR3 DNA sequence: TGTGCCAGTAGTGGGCTAGGGGCGAACACCGGGGAGCTGTTTTTT. Residues: CASSGLGANTGELFF. The rearrangement joins TRBV19 to TRBJ2-2; weak D call: TRBD1 (5 bases). CDR1 and CDR2 from the germline V gene are LNHDA and SQIVND (reference sequence). The germline V and J ends were trimmed by 5 bases and 0 bases, with 10 bases remaining between them. The length of the CDR3 is 15 residues.

The chain recombines TRBV6-5 with TRBJ2-2, with D perhaps TRBD2 (6 bases). The CDR3 runs to 15 residues. Germline V lookup: CDR1 MNHEY, CDR2 SVGAGI. The V end was cut by 6 bases, the J end by 1 base, with 12 bases between. The CDR3 protein is CASSKAGLNTGELFF. Written as DNA, the CDR3 is TGTGCCAGCAGCAAAGCGGGTTTGAACACCGGGGAGCTGTTTTTT.

The chain is built from TRBV28 and TRBJ1-1; weak D call: TRBD1 (5 bases). V was cut by 7 bases and J by 4 bases, with 19 bases left in between. This CDR3 spans 15 amino acids. Germline V CDR1 and CDR2: MDHEN, SYDVKM. The CDR3 region has the DNA TGTGCCAGCATCCCCCCCGGGGGTCGGGCCACTGAAGCTTTCTTT. As protein: CASIPPGGRATEAFF.

This clone showed up just a few times. J is TRBJ1-1 and V is TRBV9; the D is unclear. This CDR3 comprises 14 residues. Germline CDR1 and CDR2: SGDLS and YYNGEE. Deletions cut 0 bases from V and 3 bases from J, with 9 bases between. CDR3 sequence: CASSVGLEDTEAFF. The CDR3 DNA reads TGTGCCAGCAGCGTAGGCCTGGAGGACACTGAAGCTTTCTTT.

Comments on this clone: In the same sample, other DNA sequences code for this CDR3. The rearrangement links TRBV7-9 to TRBJ1-1; tentatively, D is TRBD1 (5 bases). CDR3 length equals 14 residues. V was pared by 1 base and J by 1 base, with 7 bases between. Germline V lookup: CDR1 SEHNR, CDR2 FQNEAQ (reference sequence). CDR3 coding DNA: TGTGCCAGCAGCTTAGGAGACAGGAACACTGAAGCTTTCTTT. As protein: CASSLGDRNTEAFF.

This clone was seen only a few times. The same CDR3 also results from other DNA sequences found in this sample. CDR3 nucleotide sequence: TGTGCCAGCAGCTCCCAAGGGCTAGCGGGAGTAGAGACCCAGTACTTC. Protein: CASSSQGLAGVETQYF. The chain recombines TRBV7-2 with TRBJ2-5; 10 bases align to TRBD2. Germline trimming cut 4 bases from V and 4 bases from J; bases unmatched to any gene: 9. Per germline, CDR1 SGHTA and CDR2 FQGNSA. The CDR3 consists of 16 residues.

The chain couples TRBV6-1 to TRBJ2-7; D gene unclear. Trimming left V 2 bases short and J 0 bases short, with 11 bases between. The CDR3 totals 15 residues. Germline V gene lookup returns CDR1 MNHNS and CDR2 SASEGT. The CDR3: CASSELLESSYEQYF. CDR3 DNA: TGTGCCAGCAGTGAACTCTTGGAGAGCTCCTACGAGCAGTACTTC.

The chain is built from TRBV9 and TRBJ2-7, with D possibly being TRBD1 (5 bases). Germline V CDR1 and CDR2: SGDLS, YYNGEE. V dropped 0 bases and J dropped 9 bases, with 28 bases sitting between them. The length of the CDR3 is 18 residues. CDR3 DNA: TGTGCCAGCAGCGTAGGGTACAGTGGGGCAGGACCTTCTGGGGCGCAGTACTTC. Protein sequence: CASSVGYSGAGPSGAQYF.

J is TRBJ2-7 and V is TRBV5-1; TRBD2 aligns across 13 bases. V was clipped by 4 bases and J by 5 bases; unmatched bases: 9. Germline V CDR1 and CDR2: SGHRS, YFSETQ. This CDR3 region has 16 residues. For the CDR3, the DNA is TGCGCCAGCAGCCAGGCACTAGCGGGAGGGTATCACGAGCAGTACTTC. It encodes CASSQALAGGYHEQYF. The whole variable domain, remainder taken from reference TRBV5-1 and TRBJ2-7, is KAGVTQTPRYLIKTRGQQVTLSCSPISGHRSVSWYQQTPGQGLQFLFEYFSETQRNKGNFPGRFSGRQFSNSRSEMNVSTLELGDSALYLCASSQALAGGYHEQYFGPGTRLTVT.

J is TRBJ2-7 and V is TRBV11-1, with D uncertain. Trimming cost V 3 bases and J 1 base, with 7 bases left between them. Germline V gene sequence: CDR1 SGHAT, CDR2 FQDESV (reference sequence). This CDR3 spans 13 amino acids. The CDR3 coding sequence is TGTGCCAGCAGCTTGATGCAGTCCTACGAGCAGTACTTC. Residues: CASSLMQSYEQYF.

This rearrangement joins TRBV13 to TRBJ2-1, with 10 bases fitting TRBD2. CDR1 and CDR2 from the germline V gene are PRHDT and FYEKMQ (reference sequence). This CDR3 has 15 residues. V lost 7 bases to trimming and J lost 7 bases; unmatched junction nucleotides: 10. The CDR3 bases are TGTGCCAGCAAGCGAGCGGGAGGGCCGAGGAATGAGCAGTTCTTC. Translating gives CASKRAGGPRNEQFF. Using reference TRBV13 and TRBJ2-1 for the parts outside the CDR3, the full variable domain is AAGVIQSPRHLIKEKRETATLKCYPIPRHDTVYWYQQGPGQDPQFLISFYEKMQSDKGSIPDRFSAQQFSDYHSELNMSSLELGDSALYFCASKRAGGPRNEQFFGPGTRLTVL.

The chain links TRBV7-2 to TRBJ1-3, with D unresolved. V gave up 7 bases and J gave up 0 bases, with 10 bases separating them. This CDR3 is 14 amino acids long. Germline V gene data show CDR1 as SGHTA and CDR2 as FQGNSA. This chain's CDR3 is CASKQSHSGNTIYF. CDR3 coding DNA: TGTGCCAGCAAACAGAGCCACTCTGGAAACACCATATATTTT.

The chain links TRBV18 to TRBJ2-1, with 14 bases that match TRBD2. V was pared by 0 bases and J by 0 bases, with 4 bases of the junction left unmatched. The CDR3 is 19 residues long. Germline V gene sequence: CDR1 KGHSH, CDR2 LQKENI. The CDR3 region has the DNA TGTGCCAGCTCACCACCACCCGGGACTAGCGGGAGCTCCTACAATGAGCAGTTCTTC. Translation gives CASSPPPGTSGSSYNEQFF.

The gene calls are TRBV6-5 and TRBJ2-7; 7 nucleotides align to TRBD2. This CDR3 has 13 residues. Germline V gene data show CDR1 as MNHEY and CDR2 as SVGAGI. After removal of 3 bases from V and 4 bases from J, the junction contained 3 bases not matched to a gene. Here the CDR3 reads CASSYGGVYEQYF. The CDR3 bases are TGTGCCAGCAGTTATGGGGGGGTGTACGAGCAGTACTTC.

The rearrangement uses TRBV9 and TRBJ2-7; 8 bases line up with TRBD2. The CDR3 is 16 residues long. Looked up from germline, CDR1 is SGDLS and CDR2 is YYNGEE. Losses at the gene ends were 0 bases for V and 1 base for J; bases not matched to a gene: 6. The CDR3 sequence is CASSVDAGGASYEQYF. CDR3 DNA: TGTGCCAGCAGCGTAGATGCGGGGGGCGCTTCCTACGAGCAGTACTTC.

This clone appeared a few times. The chain recombines TRBV27 with TRBJ2-3; weak D call: TRBD1 (6 bases). Trimming stripped 7 bases from V and 3 bases from J, with 8 bases between. The germline gives CDR1 MNHEY, CDR2 SMNVEV (reference sequence). The length of the CDR3 is 12 residues. The CDR3 nucleotides are TGTGCCAGCAAACAGGGTACAGATACGCAGTATTTT. Translation: CASKQGTDTQYF.

The chain couples TRBV29-1 to TRBJ1-3, with a possible D match to TRBD1 (6 bases). This CDR3 spans 15 amino acids. Per germline, CDR1 SQVTM and CDR2 ANQGSEA. Trimming removed 5 bases from V and 0 bases from J, with 14 bases in between. The CDR3, as DNA: TGCAGCGTTACCGGGACACCTGCCTCTGGAAACACCATATATTTT. This sequence encodes CSVTGTPASGNTIYF.

The sample holds a few counts of this clone. The CDR3 sequence is CASSWNRDREAFF. The CDR3, as DNA: TGCGCCAGCAGCTGGAACCGGGACAGAGAAGCTTTCTTT. This sequence joins TRBV5-1 and TRBJ1-1; 7 positions agree with TRBD1. Germline V gene data show CDR1 as SGHRS and CDR2 as YFSETQ. The CDR3 length is 13 residues. V lost 3 bases, J lost 8 bases, and 7 bases stayed unmatched.

This clone was seen just once. The J gene is TRBJ1-5, the V gene TRBV19, with TRBD1 matching over 7 bases. This CDR3 is 20 amino acids long. The ends lost 3 bases at V and 0 bases at J; junction bases unmatched: 17. Looked up from germline, CDR1 is LNHDA and CDR2 is SQIVND (reference sequence). CDR3 nucleotides: TGTGCCAGTAGTATTTTTCGAGGGGGACAGCCCATAGATAGCAATCAGCCCCAGCATTTT. Translated: CASSIFRGGQPIDSNQPQHF. Full variable domain (remainder filled in from reference TRBV19 and TRBJ1-5): DGGITQSPKYLFRKEGQNVTLSCEQNLNHDAMYWYRQDPGQGLRLIYYSQIVNDFQKGDIAEGYSVSREKKESFPLTVTSAQKNPTAFYLCASSIFRGGQPIDSNQPQHFGDGTRLSIL.

The rearrangement links TRBV6-5 to TRBJ2-3, with no clear D. The CDR3 consists of 11 residues. CDR1 and CDR2 (germline): MNHEY, SVGAGI. Trimming took 5 bases from V and 6 from J, leaving 6 bases between them. The CDR3 loop reads CASSGIDTQYF. In DNA form, the CDR3 reads TGTGCCAGCAGTGGCATTGATACGCAGTATTTT.

The chain employs TRBV19 and TRBJ2-7, with 7 bases aligning to TRBD1. The CDR3 runs to 14 residues. The J segment lost 4 bases and the V segment lost 3 bases, leaving 6 bases of the junction unmatched. The germline V gene has CDR1 LNHDA and CDR2 SQIVND (reference sequence). The CDR3 DNA is TGTGCCAGTAGTATGAGACAGGGCGGGTACGAGCAGTACTTC. Translating it yields CASSMRQGGYEQYF.

The chain carries TRBV13 and TRBJ1-2; tentative D call: TRBD1 (5 bases). V shed 2 bases and J shed 6 bases, with 10 bases lying between them. CDR3 length equals 13 residues. Germline V gives CDR1 PRHDT, CDR2 FYEKMQ (reference sequence). In nucleotides, the CDR3 is TGTGCCAGCAGCTTAAGCAGGGTGGATGGCTACACCTTC. Translation: CASSLSRVDGYTF.

The chain has TRBV9 and TRBJ2-7, with a possible D match to TRBD1 (5 bases). CDR1 is SGDLS and CDR2 is YYNGEE in the germline V gene. The V and J ends lost 0 bases and 2 bases respectively, with 12 bases between them. The CDR3 extends over 15 amino acids. The CDR3, as DNA: TGTGCCAGCAGCGTAGGTTGGTCGACAGCCTACGAGCAGTACTTC. It codes for CASSVGWSTAYEQYF.

The genes are TRBV6-4 and TRBJ2-3; 9 bases line up with TRBD2. The germline V gene encodes CDR1 MRHNA and CDR2 SNTAGT. V gave up 5 bases and J gave up 3 bases; unmatched junction bases: 6. The CDR3 loop spans 15 amino acids. The CDR3 here is CASSLTAGGTDTQYF. In nucleotides, the CDR3 is TGTGCCAGCAGTTTAACGGCGGGAGGGACAGATACGCAGTATTTT.

The J gene is TRBJ2-2, the V gene TRBV10-3, with 9 bases fitting TRBD2. V lost 1 base, J lost 7 bases, and 7 bases stayed unmatched. CDR3 length equals 16 residues. Germline loops: CDR1 ENHRY, CDR2 SYGVKD. As DNA, the CDR3 is TGTGCCATCAGTGAGTTGGGCGGGAGGGCCGGCGGGGAGCTGTTTTTT. This codes for CAISELGGRAGGELFF.